This T cell receptor beta chain emerged from a study of OX40 agonist ivuxolimab in advanced cancers. Concerning the study at large: Ivuxolimab was a fully human IgG2 agonistic monoclonal antibody targeting the costimulatory receptor OX40 (CD134). The paper reports the monotherapy dose-escalation portion (N = 52 patients) of the phase I ivuxolimab trial. Three dose-escalation patients achieved partial responses, one with hepatocellular carcinoma and two with cutaneous melanoma. Intravenous ivuxolimab was administered to patients every 2 weeks at six dose levels: 0.01, 0.1, 0.3, 1.5, 3 and 10 mg/kg. Among the roughly 54 dose-escalation patients, 19 had hepatocellular carcinoma, 15 melanoma, 9 renal cell carcinoma and 9 head and neck cancer. The purpose of peripheral TCRbeta sequencing was to test whether ivuxolimab changed TCR sequence diversity and led to clonal T-cell expansion. Prior anti-PD-1, anti-PD-L1 or anti-CTLA-4 therapy was permitted, and checkpoint inhibitors had been received by about 37% of dose-escalation patients. A male proportion of nearly 85% and a mean age of roughly 58 years, ranging from about 23 to 90, were recorded for the dose-escalation cohort.

Genomic DNA was extracted from sorted cells for sequencing of the TCRbeta CDR3 region. The immunoSEQ Assay was used for sequencing of TCRbeta CDR3 regions. TCRdb retrieved this table from immuneACCESS and kept in-frame rearrangements only. Not all clones are present; in checked studies, unresolved V genes account for under half, and no reason is known for the remainder. For this sample there are almost 80,000 clones; almost 85% appear just once. 20% to 25% of the sample is held by the ten biggest clonotypes. The trial excluded patients who had a history of autoimmune disease or who were on systemic immunosuppression. Peripheral blood for TCR sequencing was collected from all dose cohorts at baseline, on cycle 4 day 1, and on cycle 7 day 1. The samples were taken from a phase I, first-in-human, multicenter, open-label dose-escalation trial of ivuxolimab. Adults with locally advanced or metastatic melanoma, renal cell, hepatocellular, or head and neck squamous cell carcinoma were enrolled in the trial. CD4+ and CD8+ T cells were sorted separately from peripheral blood before TCR sequencing.

Study-wide conclusions, independent of this receptor: After ivuxolimab, expanded clones were on average more numerous among CD8+ T cells than among CD4+ T cells. In partial responders in the 0.1-3.0 mg/kg groups, normalized peripheral clonal expansion was found to be among the lowest, especially among CD8+ T cells. At doses of 0.1 to 3.0 mg/kg, clonal expansion of both CD4+ and CD8+ T cells in blood was seen between baseline and week 6. The antigen specificity of the peripheral T cells that underwent clonal expansion was not determined. Low levels of normalized T-cell clonal expansion were also seen in some patients who did not respond.

Cut back by 4 bases and 0 bases, the V and J ends lie 11 bases apart. CDR1 and CDR2 are drawn from the germline V gene: SGHRS, YFSETQ. Its CDR3 holds 14 amino acids, cysteine through phenylalanine. The only DNA kept is the CDR3, 42 bases in frame from the first base. Concerning this clone: Its antigen is currently not known. No qualities accompany the bases; no much larger clone lies one base away.

The specimen was CD4+ or CD8+ T cells sorted from blood, collected in a trial of the OX40 agonist ivuxolimab. Recombination joined TRBV5-1 with TRBJ2-7; a weak D assignment points to TRBD2 (5 bases agree). The clonotype originates from an adult with an advanced solid tumor such as melanoma, head and neck, liver or kidney cancer. The encoded CDR3 is CASSPGFSSYEQYF. The nucleotides read TGCGCCAGCAGCCCGGGGTTCAGCTCCTACGAGCAGTACTTC.